This TCR beta chain came from a study of immune evolution from preneoplasia to lung adenocarcinoma. General study findings and limits: Compared with EGFR-mutant or double wild-type lesions, KRAS-mutant nodules were more clonal.

Each case's diagnosis was confirmed by two pathologists on H&E. Nucleic acids came from premalignant or tumor cells enriched by macro-dissection. Trimming cost V 3 bases and J 4 bases, with 15 bases left between them. Germline CDR1 is MDHEN and CDR2 is SYDVKM. This CDR3 spans 15 amino acids. Points on this clone: Its target is unknown.

Profiling relied on immunoSEQ multiplex PCR, and the TCRdb table lists in-frame clones only, not all of them. The sample shows 16,000 or so clones, 65% to 90% of them seen only once. This clonotype originated in a person aged 65-85 years with invasive lung adenocarcinoma. Sequenced material: FFPE invasive lung adenocarcinoma tissue. The chain employs TRBV28 and TRBJ2-5; tentatively, D is TRBD1 or TRBD2 (7 bases each). Here the CDR3 reads CASSFQGGGTETQYF. For the CDR3, the DNA is TGTGCCAGCAGTTTTCAGGGGGGGGGCACAGAGACCCAGTACTTC.